This T cell receptor (beta chain) emerged from a study of blood T cell repertoires in COVID-19. Study details: Sites in the United States, Italy and Spain provided acute and convalescent COVID-19 samples. T cells, B-cell-depleted T cells, or PBMCs supplied cDNA or gDNA.

Original handling: The assay estimated nucleated cells by amplifying reference gene primers. The protocol was immunoSEQ multiplex PCR, while the TCRdb copy is restricted to in-frame clones and leaves out a portion. The D gene and trimming were derived from the DNA, and the V and J assignments and clone size from that table. The sample has some 260,000 clones, roughly 88% seen once. The trim removed 1 base at V and 7 bases at J, leaving 7 bases unmatched. Germline-derived CDR1 and CDR2 are LGHNA and YNFKEQ. The CDR3 extends over 16 amino acids. Material: peripheral blood. The receptor's source is a woman aged 35 to 49 who had recovered from COVID-19. The gene calls are TRBV4-2 and TRBJ1-4; 9 bases are shared with TRBD1. The CDR3 loop is CASSQVGGQGGEKLFF. For the CDR3, the DNA is TGTGCCAGCAGCCAAGTGGGGGGACAGGGTGGTGAAAAACTGTTTTTT.